A single sample gave rise to the 26 T cell receptor beta chains below, sequenced in a study of OX40 agonist ivuxolimab in advanced cancers. The method was the immunoSEQ multiplex PCR assay. The immuneACCESS repertoire file appears here via TCRdb, limited to in-frame rearrangements. These files lack a portion of the clones; in checked studies, under half of the deficit traces to unresolved V genes, and the cause of the others is not known. This sample holds 79,000 or so clones; about 90% were observed only once. The ten largest clones represent approximately 1.5% of the sample. The input for sequencing was CD4+ or CD8+ T cells sorted from blood, taken in a trial of the OX40 agonist ivuxolimab. The receptors here all came from an adult with an advanced solid tumor such as melanoma, head and neck, liver or kidney cancer.

The V and J genes are TRBV5-1 and TRBJ2-7, with D perhaps matching TRBD1 (5 bases). The CDR3 spans 15 residues. Germline CDR1 SGHRS, CDR2 YFSETQ. Trimming took off 5 bases at V and 0 bases at J, with 15 bases between the two ends. DNA for the CDR3: TGCGCCAGCAGTCCGGCAGGGCGAACCTCCTACGAGCAGTACTTC. Its protein product is CASSPAGRTSYEQYF. Based on the CDR3 plus reference TRBV5-1 and TRBJ2-7, the full variable domain is KAGVTQTPRYLIKTRGQQVTLSCSPISGHRSVSWYQQTPGQGLQFLFEYFSETQRNKGNFPGRFSGRQFSNSRSEMNVSTLELGDSALYLCASSPAGRTSYEQYFGPGTRLTVT.

This chain joins TRBV10-3 and TRBJ1-5; tentatively, D is TRBD1 (6 bases). There are 15 residues in the CDR3. Germline loops: CDR1 ENHRY, CDR2 SYGVKD. Trimming shortened V by 3 bases and J by 1 base, and 10 bases separated the two germline ends. The CDR3, as DNA: TGTGCCATCAGTGATAGGGGGGGAAGCAATCAGCCCCAGCATTTT. Its translation is CAISDRGGSNQPQHF.

The V and J genes are TRBV5-6 and TRBJ2-7, with D hard to call. This CDR3 has 14 residues. V lost 3 bases to trimming and J lost 0 bases, with 10 bases between them. The V gene's germline CDR1 is SGHDT and CDR2 YYEEEE. The CDR3 DNA reads as TGTGCCAGCAGCTCCCCTCTGGTCTCCTACGAGCAGTACTTC. Translation: CASSSPLVSYEQYF. Filled out from reference TRBV5-6 and TRBJ2-7, the complete variable domain reads DAGVTQSPTHLIKTRGQQVTLRCSPKSGHDTVSWYQQALGQGPQFIFQYYEEEERQRGNFPDRFSGHQFPNYSSELNVNALLLGDSALYLCASSSPLVSYEQYFGPGTRLTVT.

The chain carries TRBV28 and TRBJ2-1, with D possibly being TRBD2 (5 bases). The CDR3 contains 13 residues. V gave up 4 bases and J gave up 2 bases, with 6 bases separating them. Germline assignment: CDR1 MDHEN and CDR2 SYDVKM. The DNA of the CDR3 is TGTGCCAGCAGTTCGGGGACCTACAATGAGCAGTTCTTC. This codes for CASSSGTYNEQFF.

The chain uses TRBV5-1 and TRBJ1-1; 10 positions agree with TRBD1. This CDR3 has 15 residues. Trimming removed 3 bases from V and 0 bases from J; junction bases left unmatched: 2. Germline V CDR1 and CDR2: SGHRS, YFSETQ. Here the CDR3 DNA reads TGCGCCAGCAGCTCGGGACAGGGGATGAACACTGAAGCTTTCTTT. Residues: CASSSGQGMNTEAFF.

CDR3 residues: CASSLVWLAGGGSHEQYF. The CDR3, as DNA: TGTGCCAGCAGCTTAGTTTGGCTAGCGGGAGGGGGTAGTCACGAGCAGTACTTC. V is TRBV7-2 and J is TRBJ2-7; 12 bases line up with TRBD2. With 1 base clipped from V and 5 bases from J, the junction kept 12 bases outside the gene matches. The germline CDR1 and CDR2 sequences are SGHTA and FQGNSA. The CDR3 covers 18 residues.

The rearrangement uses TRBV28 and TRBJ2-2; 8 bases align to TRBD1. CDR1 and CDR2 from the germline V gene are MDHEN and SYDVKM. The V gene end was trimmed by 6 bases and the J gene end by 1 base; junction bases not matched to a gene: 1. The CDR3 has 14 residues. The CDR3 region is CASRGTGNTGELFF. The CDR3 region has the DNA TGTGCCAGCAGGGGGACAGGGAACACCGGGGAGCTGTTTTTT.

The rearrangement joins TRBV28 to TRBJ1-2, with D unresolved. Trimming left V 4 bases short and J 6 bases short, with 15 bases between. Germline V gene sequence: CDR1 MDHEN, CDR2 SYDVKM. CDR3 length equals 14 residues. As DNA, the CDR3 is TGTGCCAGCAGTTCCCCCGACATATATCATGGCTACACCTTC. It codes for CASSSPDIYHGYTF.

The chain recombines TRBV6-1 with TRBJ1-5; the match to TRBD1 covers 8 bases. The CDR3 contains 13 residues. CDR1 and CDR2 from the germline V gene are MNHNS and SASEGT. The V gene end was trimmed by 7 bases and the J gene end by 8 bases; junction bases not matched to a gene: 7. CDR3 DNA sequence: TGTGCCAGCACGGACAGGGATCGGAAGCCCCAGCATTTT. Translation gives CASTDRDRKPQHF.

The rearrangement joins TRBV20-1 to TRBJ1-5; 8 positions match TRBD1. Germline values: CDR1 DFQATT, CDR2 SNEGSKA (reference sequence). The CDR3 spans 11 residues. V dropped 6 bases and J dropped 6; count of bases not matched to a gene: 1. CDR3 DNA sequence: TGCAGTGCAACAGGGGGTCAGCCCCAGCATTTT. Translating gives CSATGGQPQHF.

This clone was seen just once. This rearrangement joins TRBV28 to TRBJ1-2, with unresolved D. The CDR3 length is 13 residues. The germline V gene encodes CDR1 MDHEN and CDR2 SYDVKM. The germline V and J ends were trimmed by 1 base and 5 bases, with 8 bases remaining between them. The CDR3 here is CASSLLDIYGYTF. The CDR3 DNA reads TGTGCCAGCAGTTTATTAGACATATATGGCTACACCTTC.

V is TRBV6-1 and J is TRBJ2-7; 9 bases fit TRBD2. With 2 bases clipped from V and 7 bases from J, the junction kept 9 bases outside the gene matches. Per the germline V gene, CDR1 is MNHNS and CDR2 is SASEGT. The CDR3 runs 15 residues. The CDR3 sequence: CASSEMAGGPLEQYF. In DNA form, the CDR3 reads TGTGCCAGCAGTGAAATGGCGGGAGGGCCGTTAGAGCAGTACTTC.

CDR3 DNA sequence: TGTGCCTGGAGTGGACAGATCCAACGGTTCTTC. This codes for CAWSGQIQRFF. The V and J genes are TRBV30 and TRBJ2-1; tentative D call: TRBD1 (5 bases). The CDR3 spans 11 residues. CDR1 is GTSNPN, CDR2 SVGIG, per germline (reference sequence). Trimming cost V 1 base and J 15 bases, with 13 bases left between them.

This clone has a single count. The genes are TRBV5-1 and TRBJ2-3; TRBD2 is a possible D gene (6 bases). Trimming removed 0 bases at V and 4 bases at J, with 9 bases between. The CDR3 extends over 14 amino acids. Germline-derived CDR1 and CDR2 are SGHRS and YFSETQ. This CDR3 is CASSLDGTSDTQYF. In nucleotides, the CDR3 is TGCGCCAGCAGCTTGGATGGGACTTCAGATACGCAGTATTTT.

This chain joins TRBV10-3 and TRBJ2-5; a possible D gene is TRBD1 (6 bases). The V gene's germline CDR1 is ENHRY and CDR2 SYGVKD. There are 14 residues in the CDR3. The V and J ends lost 6 bases and 1 base respectively, with 12 bases between them. CDR3 loop: CAISKPGVQETQYF. CDR3 sequence (DNA): TGTGCCATCAGCAAGCCAGGGGTCCAAGAGACCCAGTACTTC.

The chain is built from TRBV20-1 and TRBJ1-2; D not certain. V dropped 5 bases and J dropped 4 bases, with 8 bases sitting between them. The CDR3 length is 11 residues. Germline CDR1 reads DFQATT; CDR2 reads SNEGSKA (reference sequence). CDR3 sequence: CSADGIYGYTF. The CDR3 DNA reads TGCAGTGCTGACGGGATCTATGGCTACACCTTC.

The V and J genes are TRBV7-2 and TRBJ2-7; D perhaps matches TRBD1 (5 bases). The germline V and J ends were trimmed by 0 bases and 5 bases, with 11 bases remaining between them. The length of the CDR3 is 14 residues. Germline CDR1 is SGHTA and CDR2 is FQGNSA. The DNA of the CDR3 is TGTGCCAGCAGCTTAGCAGGGGCGTCCAACGAGCAGTACTTC. It translates to CASSLAGASNEQYF.

The genes are TRBV9 and TRBJ1-3; the D gene is possibly TRBD1 (6 bases). V gave up 7 bases and J gave up 0 bases, with 8 bases separating them. This CDR3 contains 13 residues. Germline lookup yields CDR1 SGDLS and CDR2 YYNGEE. The CDR3 loop is CASGTHSGNTIYF. In DNA form, the CDR3 reads TGTGCCAGCGGGACACACTCTGGAAACACCATATATTTT.

The genes are TRBV28 and TRBJ1-1; D call uncertain. V was trimmed by 8 bases and J by 0 bases, leaving 4 bases between them. From germline, CDR1 is MDHEN and CDR2 SYDVKM. CDR3 size: 11 residues. CDR3 DNA sequence: TGTGCCAGCTACCTGAACACTGAAGCTTTCTTT. It translates to CASYLNTEAFF.

V and J are TRBV28 and TRBJ1-5; TRBD1 aligns across 8 bases. Germline CDR1 and CDR2: MDHEN and SYDVKM. Losses at the gene ends were 2 bases for V and 3 bases for J; bases not matched to a gene: 3. The length of the CDR3 is 15 residues. This chain's CDR3 is CASSLPGGPNQPQHF. The CDR3 region has the DNA TGTGCCAGCAGTTTACCAGGGGGCCCCAATCAGCCCCAGCATTTT.

This chain joins TRBV2 and TRBJ2-3; 8 positions match TRBD2. The J segment lost 3 bases and the V segment lost 1 base, leaving 6 bases of the junction unmatched. The CDR3 is made up of 16 amino acids. Germline-derived CDR1 and CDR2 are SNHLY and FYNNEI. CDR3: CASSEGGGRRTDTQYF. In DNA, the CDR3 is TGTGCCAGCAGTGAAGGCGGCGGGAGGCGTACAGATACGCAGTATTTT.

The chain has TRBV7-8 and TRBJ2-7; 7 bases match TRBD1. CDR3 size: 14 residues. After removal of 5 bases from V and 2 bases from J, the junction contained 6 bases not matched to a gene. CDR1 SGHVS and CDR2 FQNEAQ come from the germline V gene. Here the CDR3 reads CASSEGQQTYEQYF. CDR3 nucleotide sequence: TGTGCCAGCAGCGAGGGACAGCAGACCTACGAGCAGTACTTC.

The chain uses TRBV18 and TRBJ1-2; D unresolved. The CDR3 runs to 13 residues. The V gene lost 2 bases and the J gene lost 2 bases, with 6 bases spanning the gap. In germline, CDR1 is KGHSH, CDR2 LQKENI. The CDR3 sequence: CASSPGGNYGYTF. DNA for the CDR3: TGTGCCAGCTCACCAGGAGGGAACTATGGCTACACCTTC.

This chain uses TRBV6-4 with TRBJ2-2; D is uncertain. Trimming stripped 3 bases from V and 2 bases from J, with 7 bases between. The V gene's germline CDR1 is MRHNA and CDR2 SNTAGT. The CDR3 is 14 amino acids. The CDR3 here is CASSDGLNTGELFF. Here the CDR3 DNA reads TGTGCCAGCAGTGATGGGCTAAACACCGGGGAGCTGTTTTTT.

This rearrangement joins TRBV5-1 to TRBJ2-7, with a weak D call TRBD1 (5 bases). The CDR3 extends over 14 amino acids. Germline V CDR1 and CDR2: SGHRS, YFSETQ. Trimming stripped 1 base from V and 6 bases from J, with 14 bases between. CDR3 amino acids: CASSLLEFQGEQYF. The DNA of the CDR3 is TGCGCCAGCAGCTTGCTTGAGTTCCAGGGCGAGCAGTACTTC.

CDR3 sequence (DNA): TGTGCCAGCAGCTTGTCCCCTAGCGGGATGTACGAGCAGTACTTC. Its protein product is CASSLSPSGMYEQYF. The J gene is TRBJ2-7, the V gene TRBV5-4, with 9 bases identical to TRBD2. The CDR3 spans 15 residues. Germline V gene lookup returns CDR1 SGHNT and CDR2 YYREEE (reference sequence). The trim removed 1 base at V and 4 bases at J, leaving 6 bases unmatched.